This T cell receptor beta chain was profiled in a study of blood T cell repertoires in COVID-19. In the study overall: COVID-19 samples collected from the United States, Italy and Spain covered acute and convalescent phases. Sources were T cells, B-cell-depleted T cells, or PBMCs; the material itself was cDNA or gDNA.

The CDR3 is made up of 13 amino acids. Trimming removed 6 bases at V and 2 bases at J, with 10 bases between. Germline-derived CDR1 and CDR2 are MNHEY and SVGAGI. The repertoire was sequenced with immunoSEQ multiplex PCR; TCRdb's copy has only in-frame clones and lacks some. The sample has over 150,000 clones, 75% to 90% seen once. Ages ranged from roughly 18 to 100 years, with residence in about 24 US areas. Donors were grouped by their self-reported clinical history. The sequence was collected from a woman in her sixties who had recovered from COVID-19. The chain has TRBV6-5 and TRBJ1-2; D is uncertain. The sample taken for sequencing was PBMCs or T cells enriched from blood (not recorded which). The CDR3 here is CASSPITNYGYTF. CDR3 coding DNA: TGTGCCAGCAGCCCGATCACAAACTATGGCTACACCTTC.